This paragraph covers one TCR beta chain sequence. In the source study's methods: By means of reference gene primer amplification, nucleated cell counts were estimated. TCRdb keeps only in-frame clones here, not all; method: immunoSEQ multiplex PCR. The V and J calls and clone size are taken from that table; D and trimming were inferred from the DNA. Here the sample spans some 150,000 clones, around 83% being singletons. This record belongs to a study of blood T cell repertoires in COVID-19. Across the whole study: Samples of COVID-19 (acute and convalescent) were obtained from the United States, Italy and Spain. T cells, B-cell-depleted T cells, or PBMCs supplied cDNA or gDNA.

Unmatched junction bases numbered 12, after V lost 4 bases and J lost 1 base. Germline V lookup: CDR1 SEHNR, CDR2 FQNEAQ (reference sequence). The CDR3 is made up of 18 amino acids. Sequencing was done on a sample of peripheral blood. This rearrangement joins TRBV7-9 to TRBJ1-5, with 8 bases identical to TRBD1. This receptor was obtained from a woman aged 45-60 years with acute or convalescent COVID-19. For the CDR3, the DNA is TGTGCCAGCAGCTCCGGACAGGGAGGGGGGTTGAGCAATCAGCCCCAGCATTTT. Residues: CASSSGQGGGLSNQPQHF.